This T cell receptor (beta chain) was identified in a study of beta chain features in type 1 diabetes (dated by TCRdb to about 2018). In the study overall: Mean age, gender distribution, total cell number and subset yield did not differ between patients and healthy donors. Naive and central memory subsets were obtained from all 30 or so donors, but regulatory and stem cell-like memory subsets were isolated from only 8 patients and roughly eight healthy donors. A total of some 100,000,000 sorted cells were examined across all samples, and the number of cells per subset was strongly correlated with RNA yield. In the study, TCRB repertoires of sorted circulating CD4+ T cell subsets from recently diagnosed type 1 diabetes patients were compared with those of matched healthy donors. The research as a whole found: Because cDNA was sequenced instead of genomic DNA, highly expressing activated cells could be over-represented, though the groups showed no difference in activation or CD3 levels. The naive, central memory and regulatory TCRB repertoires appeared to resemble one another more closely among patients than among healthy donors. Patients with type 1 diabetes made fewer insertions and deleted more nucleotides at VDJ recombination sites, implying thymic rearrangement abnormalities. A moderate but significant shortening of TCRB CDR3 length was observed in type 1 diabetes patients in all four CD4+ subsets. Shorter templates might have been favored by PCR, but patient and control samples were amplified and corrected together, so both groups would have been affected equally by any skew. HLA sub-analyses involved small numbers of individuals, so any influence of HLA type on TCRB rearrangement remained unresolved.

This clone was observed a handful of times. Its cognate antigen has yet to be identified. Per-nucleotide qualities are absent, and no much larger clonotype sits a single base away. All of the isolated RNA was reverse transcribed with the High Capacity cDNA Reverse Transcription Kit, so expressed TCRB transcripts were sequenced. Naive, central memory and regulatory T cell samples underwent deep immunoSEQ sequencing, averaging about 3.3 million total reads per sample. After sorted cells were lysed in RLT buffer, RNA was extracted with DNase-treated RNeasy Micro or Mini kits, with the choice depending on cell number. Each cell subset was processed on its own to prevent cross-contamination, while patient and healthy donor samples were processed together. TCRB sequences were amplified from cDNA with the immunoSEQ multiplex PCR, producing 87-bp fragments spanning the CDR3 region. The amplicons were sequenced using the Illumina HiSeq platform. Per the authors' processing: PCR bias was corrected computationally using synthetic template baselines, and reads within Hamming distance 2 were collapsed, with unmergeable singletons discarded. Reads were aligned against IMGT so that V, D and J genes, CDR3 length and insertions or deletions at six rearrangement sites could be assigned. Within each subset, clonotype counts were normalized to sorted cell number, and only after that were true diversity and Gini coefficients computed with the tcR R package. The overlap coefficient, calculated on TCRB nucleotide sequences, was used to quantify repertoire sharing. As a proxy for the pre-selection repertoire, out-of-frame TCRB sequences from naive cells were analyzed. TCRdb limited this immuneACCESS table to in-frame rearrangements with V and J called. A share of clones is missing; checked studies link under half to unresolved V genes, and the rest is unexplained. That table is the source of V, J and clone size, and D and trimming were worked out from the DNA. This sample gives roughly 500,000 clones in total; roughly 11% of them show up just once. Together, the top ten hold more than 0.045% of the sample.

From each donor, a single peripheral blood sample of 100 to 150 mL on average was drawn into heparinised tubes. Naive, central memory, regulatory and stem cell-like memory CD4+ T cells were sorted on a BD FACSAria II using a panel including CD45RO, CCR7, CD25, CD127, CD95 and CD27. Every sorted population had a purity above 95%. PBMCs were separated immediately by Lymphoprep density gradient centrifugation and were stained directly, without being cultured. Samples were stained and sorted in pairs, with one healthy donor and one patient per experiment, so that batch effects were minimized. V drops 5 bases and J drops 2 bases, leaving 16 bases in between. The germline V gene encodes CDR1 LNHDA and CDR2 SQIVND (reference sequence). From its cysteine to its phenylalanine, the CDR3 spans 16 amino acids. The read is trimmed to its CDR3 DNA, 48 bases read in frame from base 1.

This sequence originates from a woman in her late teens or twenties in good health. Here the chain combines TRBV19 and TRBJ2-1, with TRBD1 as a weak D call on 5 bases. Sequences were obtained from naive CD4+ T cells from blood. The cell subset or site label for this specimen denotes: true naive CD4+ T cells. The DNA sequence is as follows: TGTGCCAGTAGTGTGCCAGGGCCCAAGCCCTACAATGAGCAGTTCTTC. Its protein product is CASSVPGPKPYNEQFF.